This T cell receptor (beta chain) is drawn from a study of blood T cell repertoires in COVID-19. Per the study methods: From reference gene primer amplification, estimates of nucleated cell counts were derived. Some clones are missing from TCRdb's copy, which holds only in-frame ones; the method was immunoSEQ multiplex PCR. Clonal size and the V and J genes are those of that table, whereas D and trimming came from the DNA. The data hold 160,000 or so clones, with approximately 77% observed a single time. The age range of participants was about 18 to 100 years, with residence in 20 to 25 US areas. Each participant's cohort was designated according to participant-reported clinical history. All recovered Cohort 3 donors got two negative PCRs, got clearance, or saw symptom resolution. CDR3 length: 15 residues. The trim removed 8 bases at V and 5 bases at J, leaving 12 bases unmatched. Germline V lookup: CDR1 SNHLY, CDR2 FYNNEI.

The sequence was collected from a man aged 55-75 years who had recovered from COVID-19. Sequencing was performed on PBMCs or T cells enriched from blood (not recorded which). The chain joins TRBV2 to TRBJ2-5, with 9 bases lining up with TRBD1. CDR3 DNA: TGTGCCAGCCGTTCCGGACAGGGGAGTCTGGAGACCCAGTACTTC. Its protein is CASRSGQGSLETQYF. Full variable domain (missing parts from reference TRBV2 and TRBJ2-5): EPEVTQTPSHQVTQMGQEVILRCVPISNHLYFYWYRQILGQKVEFLVSFYNNEISEKSEIFDDQFSVERPDGSNFTLKIRSTKLEDSAMYFCASRSGQGSLETQYFGPGTRLLVL.